This is a list of T cell receptor beta chains from one sample in a study of shared clonotypes between healthy human individuals. The method was immunoSEQ multiplex PCR; TCRdb's version includes in-frame clones alone and lacks a portion of them. The data contain 950,000 to 1,300,000 clones, about 80% of them seen just once; the ten biggest clones take up about 1.5%. Sequenced sample: memory CD4+ T cells sorted from blood. These receptors all stem from a man younger than 30 in good health. Each CDR3 is given with its conserved first and last residue. The D gene is left open where the match is weak. Clone size is not always given. Where it is, it says once, few, many or a class for expanded clones.

J gene,D gene,V gene,clone size,CDR3 DNA,CDR3 protein
TRBJ2-2,.,TRBV30,.,TGTGCCTGGAGTCTAAGGACCGGGGAGCTGTTTTTT,CAWSLRTGELFF
TRBJ2-1,.,TRBV6-6,.,TGTGCCAGCGCCTACGGGGACGGGGAGCGGTACAATGAGCAGTTCTTC,CASAYGDGERYNEQFF
TRBJ2-3,.,TRBV20-1,.,TGCAGTGCTCACATCCTTAATACGCAGTATTTT,CSAHILNTQYF
TRBJ1-1,.,TRBV5-1,.,TGCGCCAGCAGCTTGCAATCAGACACTGAAGCTTTCTTT,CASSLQSDTEAFF
TRBJ2-3,TRBD2,TRBV9,.,TGTGCCAGCAGCCGAAAAGCCTGGACTAGCGGGACTAGCACAGATACGCAGTATTTT,CASSRKAWTSGTSTDTQYF
TRBJ2-3,TRBD2,TRBV4-3,.,TGCGCCAGCAGCCAAGATGGGGGACTAGCGGGCACAGATACGCAGTATTTT,CASSQDGGLAGTDTQYF
TRBJ2-5,TRBD2,TRBV5-1,.,TGCGCCAGCAGCTTTTCCGGGGGGAGGGAGACCCAGTACTTC,CASSFSGGRETQYF
TRBJ2-5,TRBD1,TRBV28,.,TGTGCCAGCAGTTTTGGAAGAACGGGACAGTTGACGGAGACCCAGTACTTC,CASSFGRTGQLTETQYF
TRBJ1-1,.,TRBV28,.,TGTGCCAGCAGTTTCCGGGGCCGGACTGAAGCTTTCTTT,CASSFRGRTEAFF
TRBJ1-1,.,TRBV2,.,TGTGCCAGCAGTGCGCGATTTGAAGCTTTCTTT,CASSARFEAFF
TRBJ1-2,TRBD1,TRBV5-8,.,TGTGCCAGCAGCTTGGGGGACAGGGTTATCTATGGCTACACCTTC,CASSLGDRVIYGYTF
TRBJ2-1,.,TRBV14,few,TGTGCCAGCAGCCAAGCCAGGGCAGGATCCTACAATGAGCAGTTCTTC,CASSQARAGSYNEQFF
TRBJ1-1,TRBD1,TRBV5-1,.,TGCGCCAGCAGCTTGGATGACAGGGGGAACACTGAAGCTTTCTTT,CASSLDDRGNTEAFF
TRBJ2-1,.,TRBV10-3,.,TGTGCCATCAGTGAGGTTAGGGGAGCCTTATTCTTC,CAISEVRGALFF
TRBJ1-1,TRBD1,TRBV28,.,TGTGCCAGCAGTTCCCCGGGACAGGGCTTGGCTGAAGCTTTCTTT,CASSSPGQGLAEAFF
TRBJ2-1,.,TRBV14,.,TGTGCCAGCAGCCAAGTCCGAGTGGGGGGCAATGAGCAGTTCTTC,CASSQVRVGGNEQFF
TRBJ2-7,TRBD1,TRBV5-5,.,TGTGCCAGCAGCCGGACAGGGGTTCTCAACTCCTACGAGCAGTACTTC,CASSRTGVLNSYEQYF
TRBJ1-2,TRBD1,TRBV30,once,TGTGCCTGGAGTTCCCAGGGGGGACAGGGGGCTCGCTACACCTTC,CAWSSQGGQGARYTF
TRBJ2-2,.,TRBV6-5,.,TGTGCCAGCAGTTACGGAGGAACCGGGGAGCTGTTTTTT,CASSYGGTGELFF
TRBJ2-3,.,TRBV7-7,.,TGTGCTAGCAGCTTCGGCTCACTCTCTACAGATACGCAGTATTTT,CASSFGSLSTDTQYF
TRBJ1-1,.,TRBV28,.,TGTGCCAGCAGTCCCGGGACAAAGAACACTGAAGCTTTCTTT,CASSPGTKNTEAFF
TRBJ2-7,.,TRBV6-5,.,TGTGCCAGCAGTCGTATCGGGGACAAGAGCTACGAGCAGTACTTC,CASSRIGDKSYEQYF
TRBJ2-3,.,TRBV7-2,.,TGTGCCAGCAGCGCTACCAGCAGAGCCTTTGATACGCAGTATTTT,CASSATSRAFDTQYF
TRBJ2-7,.,TRBV19,.,TGTGCCAGTACTGGCAGCTCCTACGAGCAGTACTTC,CASTGSSYEQYF
TRBJ1-5,.,TRBV2,.,TGTGCCAGCAGTGTTACTCCAGGTCTAAATCAGCCCCAGCATTTT,CASSVTPGLNQPQHF
TRBJ2-7,TRBD1,TRBV9,few,TGTGCCAGCAGCGCGGGACAGGGGCCCTACGAGCAGTACTTC,CASSAGQGPYEQYF
TRBJ1-2,.,TRBV28,once,TGTGCCAGCGCGAGGGGCCACTATGGCTACACCTTC,CASARGHYGYTF
TRBJ1-2,.,TRBV19,.,TGTGCCAGTAGTGGCCGGGCTCCCACCGGGTCAATCTATGGCTACACCTTC,CASSGRAPTGSIYGYTF
TRBJ2-5,.,TRBV6-1,.,TGTGCCAGCCAACTCCTAGGGAAAGAGACCCAGTACTTC,CASQLLGKETQYF
TRBJ1-1,TRBD1,TRBV10-3,few,TGTGCCAGTAGCAAGACAGGGGACAACACTGAAGCTTTCTTT,CASSKTGDNTEAFF
TRBJ1-1,TRBD1,TRBV10-2,.,TGCGCCAGCCAGATACAGGGGTTGAACACTGAAGCTTTCTTT,CASQIQGLNTEAFF
TRBJ2-5,.,TRBV5-6,.,TGTGCCAGCAGCTCGTCAGGGTTGGAGACCCAGTACTTC,CASSSSGLETQYF
TRBJ2-5,.,TRBV2,once,TGTGCCAGCAGTACCCGGGGGGCCCGGGGGGAGACCCAGTACTTC,CASSTRGARGETQYF
TRBJ1-2,.,TRBV5-4,.,TGTGCCAGCAGCTTGCAGTCCGGAGCTAACTATGGCTACACCTTC,CASSLQSGANYGYTF
TRBJ2-7,.,TRBV10-1,.,TGCGCCAGGCCGAAGACTTGCTCCTACGAGCAGTACTTC,CARPKTCSYEQYF
TRBJ2-1,.,TRBV18,.,TGTGCCAGCTCACCTTCTTTTAAAGCGGGCGGAGTTGACAATGAGCAGTTCTTC,CASSPSFKAGGVDNEQFF
TRBJ2-2,.,TRBV21-1,.,TGTGCCAGCAGCGGTGGGGCTAGCGGGGGCCGCGTTCGGACCGGGGAGCTGTTTTTT,CASSGGASGGRVRTGELFF
TRBJ1-6,TRBD1,TRBV2,.,TGTGCCAGCAGGACGACAGGGAATAATTCACCCCTCCACTTT,CASRTTGNNSPLHF
TRBJ2-7,.,TRBV29-1,.,TGCAGCGCTATGAGGGGGTCCTACGAGCAGTACTTC,CSAMRGSYEQYF
TRBJ2-7,.,TRBV7-8,once,TGTGCCAGCAGCTTTATTCAGGGGAGCTCCTACGAGCAGTACTTC,CASSFIQGSSYEQYF
TRBJ1-6,.,TRBV2,.,TGTGCCAGCAGTCGTGACACCCTCCAAACACCCCTCCACTTT,CASSRDTLQTPLHF
TRBJ2-1,TRBD1,TRBV18,.,TGTGCCAGCTCACTTAACACCCCGGTAGACAGGGCGGCTGAGCAGTTCTTC,CASSLNTPVDRAAEQFF
TRBJ2-5,.,TRBV5-1,many,TGCGCCAGCAGCTTGACGAGCATGGAGACCCAGTACTTC,CASSLTSMETQYF
TRBJ2-3,TRBD2,TRBV4-3,.,TGCGCCAGCAGCCAAGATCCCCTGGGCGGGAGTACAGATACGCAGTATTTT,CASSQDPLGGSTDTQYF
TRBJ2-1,.,TRBV27,.,TGTGCCAGCAGTCCGGGACTGCTCTGGGCCGATGAGCAGTTCTTC,CASSPGLLWADEQFF
TRBJ2-1,TRBD1,TRBV28,.,TGTGCCAGCAAGGAAGGGACAGGGGGCTACAATGAGCAGTTCTTC,CASKEGTGGYNEQFF
TRBJ1-4,.,TRBV5-1,.,TGCGCCAGCAGCACACAGGGATTTGGTAATGAAAAACTGTTTTTT,CASSTQGFGNEKLFF
TRBJ2-7,TRBD1,TRBV4-1,.,TGCGCCAGCAGCCAAGATGCGGGACAGGGGGCCTACGAGCAGTACTTC,CASSQDAGQGAYEQYF
TRBJ2-1,.,TRBV2,once,TGTGCCAGCAGGGGGACTCGCTCGGAAAATGAGCAGTTCTTC,CASRGTRSENEQFF
TRBJ2-1,TRBD2,TRBV20-1,few,TGCAGTGCTTTTAGCGGGCAGCGGCAGTTCTTC,CSAFSGQRQFF
TRBJ2-1,.,TRBV7-8,.,TGTGCCAGCAGCTCCCAGGGTACTATGATCAATGAGCAGTTCTTC,CASSSQGTMINEQFF
TRBJ2-5,.,TRBV5-4,.,TGTGCCAGCAGCTTTCCAACAGAAGAGACCCAGTACTTC,CASSFPTEETQYF
TRBJ2-3,.,TRBV27,.,TGTGCCAGCAGTTTATCGAGCAGGTTCACAGATACGCAGTATTTT,CASSLSSRFTDTQYF
TRBJ2-5,.,TRBV27,.,TGTGCCAGCAGTTTAAACGGACTCCCCCAAGAGACCCAGTACTTC,CASSLNGLPQETQYF